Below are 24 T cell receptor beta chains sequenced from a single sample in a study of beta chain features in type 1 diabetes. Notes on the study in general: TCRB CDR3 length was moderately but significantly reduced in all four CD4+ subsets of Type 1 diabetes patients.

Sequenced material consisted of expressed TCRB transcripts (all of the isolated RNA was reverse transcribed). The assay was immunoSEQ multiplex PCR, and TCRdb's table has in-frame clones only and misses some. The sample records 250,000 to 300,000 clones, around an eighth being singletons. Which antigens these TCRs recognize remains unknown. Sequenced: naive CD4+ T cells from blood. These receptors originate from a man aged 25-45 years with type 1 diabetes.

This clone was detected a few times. The CDR3 DNA sequence: TGTGCCAGCAGTTTTTTACTAGCGGGTAGCTACAATGAGCAGTTCTTC. Amino acids: CASSFLLAGSYNEQFF. The rearrangement joins TRBV6-5 to TRBJ2-1; 9 bases align to TRBD2. Germline V gene lookup returns CDR1 MNHEY and CDR2 SVGAGI. The CDR3 runs 16 residues. V was pared by 4 bases and J by 3 bases, with 7 bases of the junction left unmatched.

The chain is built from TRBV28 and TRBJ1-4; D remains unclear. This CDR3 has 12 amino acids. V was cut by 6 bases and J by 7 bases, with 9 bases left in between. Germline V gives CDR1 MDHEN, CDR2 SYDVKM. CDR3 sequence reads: CASRPRGEKLFF. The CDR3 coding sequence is TGTGCCAGCAGGCCCCGGGGTGAAAAACTGTTTTTT.

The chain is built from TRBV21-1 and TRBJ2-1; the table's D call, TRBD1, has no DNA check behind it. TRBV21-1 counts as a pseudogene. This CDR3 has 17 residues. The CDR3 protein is CASSDRGGQVRYNEQFF. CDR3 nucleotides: TGTGCCAGCAGCGATAGAGGGGGCCAGGTGAGGTACAATGAGCAGTTCTTC.

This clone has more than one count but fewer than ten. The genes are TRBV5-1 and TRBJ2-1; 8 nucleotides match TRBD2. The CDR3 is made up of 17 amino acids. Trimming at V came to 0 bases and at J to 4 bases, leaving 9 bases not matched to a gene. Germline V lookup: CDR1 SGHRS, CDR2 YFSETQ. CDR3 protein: CASSLAFAGGGYNEQFF. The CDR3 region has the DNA TGCGCCAGCAGCTTGGCTTTTGCGGGAGGTGGGTACAATGAGCAGTTCTTC.

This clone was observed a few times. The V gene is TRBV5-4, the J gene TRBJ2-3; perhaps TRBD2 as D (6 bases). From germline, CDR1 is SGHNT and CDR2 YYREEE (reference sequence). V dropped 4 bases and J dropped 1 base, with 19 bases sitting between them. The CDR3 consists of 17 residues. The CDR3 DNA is TGTGCCAGCAGCCGGGCAAGCGCTAGCGATCGCACAGATACGCAGTATTTT. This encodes CASSRASASDRTDTQYF.

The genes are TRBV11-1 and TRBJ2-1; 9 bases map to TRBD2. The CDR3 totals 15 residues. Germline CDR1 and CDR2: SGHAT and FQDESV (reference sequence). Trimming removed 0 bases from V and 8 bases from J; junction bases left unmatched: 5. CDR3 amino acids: CASSLASGSSHEQFF. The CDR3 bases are TGTGCCAGCAGCTTAGCTAGCGGGAGTTCCCATGAGCAGTTCTTC. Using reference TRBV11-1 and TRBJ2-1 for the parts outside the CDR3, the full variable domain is EAEVAQSPRYKITEKSQAVAFWCDPISGHATLYWYRQILGQGPELLVQFQDESVVDDSQLPKDRFSAERLKGVDSTLKIQPAELGDSAMYLCASSLASGSSHEQFFGPGTRLTVL.

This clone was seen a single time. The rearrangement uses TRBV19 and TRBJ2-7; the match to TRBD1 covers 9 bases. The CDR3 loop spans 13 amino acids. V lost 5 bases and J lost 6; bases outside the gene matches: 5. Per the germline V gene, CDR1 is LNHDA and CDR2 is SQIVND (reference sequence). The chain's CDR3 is CASSLRQGGEQYF. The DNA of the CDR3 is TGTGCCAGTAGTCTCCGACAGGGGGGCGAGCAGTACTTC.

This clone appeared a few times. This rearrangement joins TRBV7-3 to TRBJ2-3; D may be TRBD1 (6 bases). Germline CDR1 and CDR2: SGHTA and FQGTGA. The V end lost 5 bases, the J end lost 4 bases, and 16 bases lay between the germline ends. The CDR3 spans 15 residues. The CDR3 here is CASSRSRTVADTQYF. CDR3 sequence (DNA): TGTGCCAGCAGCCGATCCAGGACAGTGGCAGATACGCAGTATTTT.

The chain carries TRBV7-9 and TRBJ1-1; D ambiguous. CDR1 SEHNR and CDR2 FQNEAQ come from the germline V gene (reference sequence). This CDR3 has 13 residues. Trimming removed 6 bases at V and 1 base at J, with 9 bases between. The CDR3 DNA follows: TGTGCCAGCAGGCCGGACTCGAACACTGAAGCTTTCTTT. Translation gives CASRPDSNTEAFF.

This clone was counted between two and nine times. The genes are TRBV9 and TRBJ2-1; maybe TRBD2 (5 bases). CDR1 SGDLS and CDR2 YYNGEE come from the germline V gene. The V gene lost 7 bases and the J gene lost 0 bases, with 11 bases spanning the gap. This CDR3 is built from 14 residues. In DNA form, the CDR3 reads TGTGCCAGCGCCCTCAGCGGCTCCTACAATGAGCAGTTCTTC. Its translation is CASALSGSYNEQFF.

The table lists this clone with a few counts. CDR3 region: CASSSGETQYF. The CDR3 bases are TGCGCCAGCAGCTCCGGGGAGACCCAGTACTTC. V usage is TRBV5-1 and J usage is TRBJ2-5; D remains ambiguous. CDR3 length: 11 residues. V was shortened by 3 bases and J by 5 bases, with 5 bases between the two germline ends. Germline V gene sequence: CDR1 SGHRS, CDR2 YFSETQ.

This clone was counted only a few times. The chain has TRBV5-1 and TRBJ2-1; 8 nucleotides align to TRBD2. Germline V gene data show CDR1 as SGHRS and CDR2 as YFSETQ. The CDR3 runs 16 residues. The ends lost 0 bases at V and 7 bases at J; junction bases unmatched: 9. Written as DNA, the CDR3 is TGCGCCAGCAGCTTGGGAACGGGAGGGCCTAATAATGAGCAGTTCTTC. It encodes CASSLGTGGPNNEQFF. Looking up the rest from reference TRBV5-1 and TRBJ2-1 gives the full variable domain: KAGVTQTPRYLIKTRGQQVTLSCSPISGHRSVSWYQQTPGQGLQFLFEYFSETQRNKGNFPGRFSGRQFSNSRSEMNVSTLELGDSALYLCASSLGTGGPNNEQFFGPGTRLTVL.

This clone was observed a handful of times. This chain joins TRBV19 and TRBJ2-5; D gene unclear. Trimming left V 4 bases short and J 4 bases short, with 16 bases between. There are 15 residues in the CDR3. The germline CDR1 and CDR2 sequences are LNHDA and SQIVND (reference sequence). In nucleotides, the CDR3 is TGTGCCAGTAGTACCAAAACGTTCGCGCGAGAGACCCAGTACTTC. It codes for CASSTKTFARETQYF.

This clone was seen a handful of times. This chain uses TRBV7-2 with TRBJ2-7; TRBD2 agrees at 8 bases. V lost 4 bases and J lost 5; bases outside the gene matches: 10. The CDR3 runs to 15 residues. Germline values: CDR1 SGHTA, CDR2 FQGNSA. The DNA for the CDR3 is TGTGCCAGCAGCTACCTCAGCGGGAGTGGAGACGAGCAGTACTTC. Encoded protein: CASSYLSGSGDEQYF. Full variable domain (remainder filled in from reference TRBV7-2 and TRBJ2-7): GAGVSQSPSNKVTEKGKDVELRCDPISGHTALYWYRQSLGQGLEFLIYFQGNSAPDKSGLPSDRFSAERTGGSVSTLTIQRTQQEDSAVYLCASSYLSGSGDEQYFGPGTRLTVT.

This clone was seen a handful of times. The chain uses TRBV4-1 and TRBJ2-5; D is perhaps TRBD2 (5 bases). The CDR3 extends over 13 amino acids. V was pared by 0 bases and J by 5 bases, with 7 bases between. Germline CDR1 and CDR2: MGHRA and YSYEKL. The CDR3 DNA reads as TGCGCCAGCAGCCAAGATTCGGGGGAGACCCAGTACTTC. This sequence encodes CASSQDSGETQYF.

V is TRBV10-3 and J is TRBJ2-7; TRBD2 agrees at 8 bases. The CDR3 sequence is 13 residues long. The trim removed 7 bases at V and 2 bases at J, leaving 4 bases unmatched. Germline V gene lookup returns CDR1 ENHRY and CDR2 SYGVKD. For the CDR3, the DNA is TGTGCCATCAAGACTAGCGAGACCTACGAGCAGTACTTC. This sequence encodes CAIKTSETYEQYF.

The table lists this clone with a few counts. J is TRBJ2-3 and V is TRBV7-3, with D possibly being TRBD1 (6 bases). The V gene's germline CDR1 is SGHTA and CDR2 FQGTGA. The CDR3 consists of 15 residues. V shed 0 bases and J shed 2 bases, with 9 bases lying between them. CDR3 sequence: CASSLTGAVTDTQYF. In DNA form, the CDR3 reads TGTGCCAGCAGCTTAACGGGGGCAGTCACAGATACGCAGTATTTT.

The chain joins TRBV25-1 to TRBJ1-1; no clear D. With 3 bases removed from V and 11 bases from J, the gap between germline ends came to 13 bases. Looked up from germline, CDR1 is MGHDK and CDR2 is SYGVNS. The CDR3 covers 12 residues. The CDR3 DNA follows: TGTGCCAGCAGTGACCGACGGGGAAATGCTTTCTTT. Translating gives CASSDRRGNAFF.

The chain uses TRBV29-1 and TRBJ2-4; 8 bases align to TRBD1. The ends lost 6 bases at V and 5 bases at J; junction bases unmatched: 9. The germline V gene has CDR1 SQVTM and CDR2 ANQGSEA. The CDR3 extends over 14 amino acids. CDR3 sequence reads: CSVRDRIWENIQYF. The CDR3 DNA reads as TGCAGCGTGAGGGACAGGATTTGGGAAAACATTCAGTACTTC.

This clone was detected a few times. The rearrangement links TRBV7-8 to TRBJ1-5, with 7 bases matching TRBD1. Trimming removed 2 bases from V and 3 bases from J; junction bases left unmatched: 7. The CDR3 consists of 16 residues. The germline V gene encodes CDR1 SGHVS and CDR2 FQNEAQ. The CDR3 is CASSLLRTGLNQPQHF. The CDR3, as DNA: TGTGCCAGCAGCTTACTCCGGACAGGCCTCAATCAGCCCCAGCATTTT.

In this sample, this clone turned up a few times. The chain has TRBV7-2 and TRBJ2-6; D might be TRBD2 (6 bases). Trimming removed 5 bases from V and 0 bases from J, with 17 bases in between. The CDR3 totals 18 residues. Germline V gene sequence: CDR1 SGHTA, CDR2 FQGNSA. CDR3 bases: TGTGCCAGCAGCGTGGCAGGGAGGTTATTCTCTGGGGCCAACGTCCTGACTTTC. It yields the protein CASSVAGRLFSGANVLTF.

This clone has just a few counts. CDR3 sequence (DNA): TGTGCCAGCAGCCAACCCCCCCCCTATGATACGCAGTATTTT. It codes for CASSQPPPYDTQYF. J is TRBJ2-3 and V is TRBV4-2; D is undetermined. The CDR3 spans 14 residues. Per the germline V gene, CDR1 is LGHNA and CDR2 is YNFKEQ. With 2 bases removed from V and 6 bases from J, the gap between germline ends came to 12 bases.

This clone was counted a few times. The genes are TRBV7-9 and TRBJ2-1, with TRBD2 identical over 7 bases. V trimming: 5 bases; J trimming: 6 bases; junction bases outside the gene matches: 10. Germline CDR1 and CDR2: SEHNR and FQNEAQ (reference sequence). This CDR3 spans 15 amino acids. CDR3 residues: CASSRGGSRSNEQFF. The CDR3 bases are TGTGCCAGCAGCCGGGGCGGGAGTAGGTCCAATGAGCAGTTCTTC.

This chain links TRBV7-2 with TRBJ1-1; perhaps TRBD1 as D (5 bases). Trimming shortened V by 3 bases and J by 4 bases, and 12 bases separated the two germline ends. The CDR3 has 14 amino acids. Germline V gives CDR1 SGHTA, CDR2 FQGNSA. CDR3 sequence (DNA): TGTGCCAGCAGCTTGGGGACTGCAGGCACTGAAGCTTTCTTT. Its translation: CASSLGTAGTEAFF.